This T cell receptor (beta chain) was sequenced in a study of metastatic and nonmetastatic thyroid tumors. Background on the study: Patients with malignant and benign thyroid disease provided blood and tumor or nodule tissue, whose repertoires were compared.

With MiXCR, TCRdb reprocessed the PCR reads. Among roughly 30,000 clones listed, about 15% were seen once. Before thyroid surgery, none of the patients had received any treatment. CDR3 size: 12 residues. CDR1 MDHEN and CDR2 SYDVKM come from the germline V gene. Deletions cut 7 bases from V and 5 bases from J, with 11 bases between. This receptor was identified in a female donor with papillary thyroid cancer or a benign thyroid nodule (not recorded which). Some clones in this sample may be carry-over from other donors' samples. Source material: blood. V gene TRBV28 combines with J gene TRBJ1-2; D unclear. CDR3 protein: CASIAQNYGYTF. In DNA, the CDR3 is TGTGCCAGCATCGCACAGAATTATGGCTACACCTTC.